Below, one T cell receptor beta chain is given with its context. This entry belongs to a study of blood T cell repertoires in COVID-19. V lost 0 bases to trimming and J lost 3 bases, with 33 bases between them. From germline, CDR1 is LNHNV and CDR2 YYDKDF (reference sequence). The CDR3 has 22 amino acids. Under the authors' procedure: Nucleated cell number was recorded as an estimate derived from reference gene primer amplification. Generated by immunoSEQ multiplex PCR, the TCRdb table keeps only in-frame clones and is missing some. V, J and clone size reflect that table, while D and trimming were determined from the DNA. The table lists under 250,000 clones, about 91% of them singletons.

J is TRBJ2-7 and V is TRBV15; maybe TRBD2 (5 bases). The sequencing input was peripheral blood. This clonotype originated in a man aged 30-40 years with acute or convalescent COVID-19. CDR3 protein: CATSRDRSTSPTFMGSNYEQYF. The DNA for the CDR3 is TGTGCCACCAGCAGAGACAGGTCCACGAGCCCCACTTTCATGGGGAGCAACTACGAGCAGTACTTC. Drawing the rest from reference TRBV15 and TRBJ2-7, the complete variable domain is DAMVIQNPRYQVTQFGKPVTLSCSQTLNHNVMYWYQQKSSQAPKLLFHYYDKDFNNEADTPDNFQSRRPNTSFCFLDIRSPGLGDTAMYLCATSRDRSTSPTFMGSNYEQYFGPGTRLTVT.